Listed below are T cell receptor beta chains from one sample, sequenced in a study of shared clonotypes between healthy human individuals. Produced via immunoSEQ multiplex PCR; TCRdb's table is partial and in-frame only. Among roughly 500,000 clones listed, about 96% were seen once. The sequenced sample consisted of naive CD4+ T cells sorted from blood. These receptors originate from a woman under 40 in good health. Each CDR3 is given with its conserved first and last residue. The D gene is left open where the match is weak. The size entry is marked missing in some rows and otherwise reads once, few, many or a size class.

TRBV30	-	TRBJ2-7	-	CAWNKRSSYEQYF	TGTGCCTGGAATAAGCGGAGCTCCTACGAGCAGTACTTC
TRBV7-9	TRBD2	TRBJ2-1	-	CASSPSGSEYNEQFF	TGTGCCAGCAGCCCTAGCGGGAGTGAGTACAATGAGCAGTTCTTC
TRBV29-1	TRBD1	TRBJ1-5	-	CSVFRDRDNQPQHF	TGCAGCGTTTTCCGGGACAGAGACAATCAGCCCCAGCATTTT
TRBV28	-	TRBJ2-5	-	CASSLVGEEETQYF	TGTGCCAGCAGTTTGGTAGGAGAAGAAGAGACCCAGTACTTC
TRBV7-2	TRBD1	TRBJ2-7	-	CASSRRPGQGTHEQYF	TGTGCCAGCAGCCGAAGGCCGGGACAGGGGACCCACGAGCAGTACTTC
TRBV19	TRBD2	TRBJ2-1	-	CASSIVGLAGNEQFF	TGTGCCAGTAGTATAGTTGGGCTAGCGGGGAATGAGCAGTTCTTC
TRBV4-2	-	TRBJ2-1	-	CASSRTRADNEQFF	TGTGCCAGCAGCCGTACTAGAGCCGACAATGAGCAGTTCTTC
TRBV5-1	TRBD1	TRBJ2-1	-	CASSAGQANHNEQFF	TGCGCCAGCAGCGCGGGACAGGCCAACCACAATGAGCAGTTCTTC
TRBV14	TRBD2	TRBJ2-3	-	CASSQGLASSTDTQYF	TGTGCCAGCAGCCAAGGACTAGCGTCTAGCACAGATACGCAGTATTTT
TRBV28	-	TRBJ1-1	-	CASSLGGLNTEAFF	TGTGCCAGCAGTTTAGGGGGGTTGAACACTGAAGCTTTCTTT
TRBV6-1	-	TRBJ1-4	-	CASTQLSEEKLFF	TGTGCCAGCACCCAACTTTCCGAGGAAAAACTGTTTTTT
TRBV6-6	-	TRBJ1-2	-	CASSYSSEGVYYGYTF	TGTGCCAGCAGTTACTCGTCTGAGGGCGTTTACTATGGCTACACCTTC
TRBV21-1	-	TRBJ1-2	-	CASSDGLGYTF	TGTGCCAGCTCGGATGGCCTTGGCTACACCTTC
TRBV10-3	TRBD2	TRBJ2-1	-	CAISESSRGGDNEQFF	TGTGCCATCAGTGAGTCGAGTCGGGGAGGGGACAATGAGCAGTTCTTC
TRBV5-1	TRBD2	TRBJ2-7	-	CASSATSGRAYEQYF	TGCGCCAGCAGCGCAACTAGCGGGAGAGCCTACGAGCAGTACTTC
TRBV7-6	TRBD2	TRBJ2-7	-	CASSPGTSGTPYEQYF	TGTGCCAGCAGCCCTGGGACTAGCGGGACTCCCTACGAGCAGTACTTC
TRBV5-1	TRBD2	TRBJ2-3	-	CASSRLAGPGGTDTQYF	TGCGCCAGCAGCCGACTAGCGGGCCCCGGGGGCACAGATACGCAGTATTTT
TRBV2	TRBD1	TRBJ1-1	-	CASSVTGGTEAFF	TGTGCCAGCAGTGTGACAGGGGGGACTGAAGCTTTCTTT
TRBV11-1	TRBD2	TRBJ2-3	-	CASSPGLAEDTDTQYF	TGTGCCAGCAGCCCCGGACTAGCGGAAGACACAGATACGCAGTATTTT
TRBV25-1	TRBD1	TRBJ2-1	once	CASSESLGTGDNEQFF	TGTGCCAGCAGTGAATCCTTAGGCACAGGGGATAATGAGCAGTTCTTC
TRBV7-8	-	TRBJ1-1	-	CASSLKAGTLNTEAFF	TGTGCCAGCAGCTTAAAGGCAGGGACCTTGAACACTGAAGCTTTCTTT
TRBV11-2	TRBD1	TRBJ1-1	once	CASSPYTGTAHTEAFF	TGTGCCAGCAGCCCATATACTGGGACAGCTCACACTGAAGCTTTCTTT
TRBV15	-	TRBJ2-2	-	CATSGRLGGTGELFF	TGTGCCACCAGCGGAAGATTGGGAGGCACCGGGGAGCTGTTTTTT
TRBV5-1	TRBD2	TRBJ2-7	-	CASRAPGTSVYEQYF	TGCGCCAGCAGGGCCCCCGGGACTAGCGTCTACGAGCAGTACTTC
TRBV27	-	TRBJ2-2	-	CASSLSAAGELFF	TGTGCCAGCAGTTTATCAGCGGCCGGGGAGCTGTTTTTT
TRBV28	-	TRBJ2-7	few	CCKGGPYEQYF	TGTTGTAAAGGGGGTCCCTACGAGCAGTACTTC
TRBV6-1	-	TRBJ1-5	-	CASSVSADNQPQHF	TGTGCCAGCAGTGTGTCGGCAGACAATCAGCCCCAGCATTTT
TRBV28	-	TRBJ1-2	-	CASSLGAGVDYGYTF	TGTGCCAGCAGTTTAGGGGCCGGAGTAGACTATGGCTACACCTTC
TRBV7-9	-	TRBJ2-5	-	CASSPQETQYF	TGTGCCAGCAGCCCGCAGGAGACCCAGTACTTC
TRBV11-2	-	TRBJ1-5	-	CASSWDSNQPQHF	TGTGCCAGCAGCTGGGATAGCAATCAGCCCCAGCATTTT
TRBV5-6	-	TRBJ1-5	-	CASSLSGKYSNQPQHF	TGTGCCAGCAGCTTATCAGGGAAATATAGCAATCAGCCCCAGCATTTT
TRBV6-1	-	TRBJ2-7	-	CASSETFTSLEQYF	TGTGCCAGCAGTGAGACTTTCACTAGTCTCGAGCAGTACTTC
TRBV5-8	TRBD2	TRBJ2-7	-	CASSLVIFLGVAGYEQYF	TGTGCCAGCAGCTTGGTCATCTTCCTTGGGGTAGCGGGGTACGAGCAGTACTTC
TRBV6-6	-	TRBJ1-3	-	CASSYSSLAGNTIYF	TGTGCCAGCAGTTACTCCTCTTTGGCTGGAAACACCATATATTTT
TRBV14	-	TRBJ2-7	-	CASSQDTHWRAYEQYF	TGTGCCAGCAGCCAAGATACACACTGGAGAGCCTACGAGCAGTACTTC
TRBV18	-	TRBJ2-1	-	CASSLGVPSSPDEQFF	TGTGCCAGCTCACTCGGGGTACCATCTAGTCCCGATGAGCAGTTCTTC
TRBV27	-	TRBJ1-1	-	CASSLWVEAFF	TGTGCCAGCAGTTTATGGGTTGAAGCTTTCTTT
TRBV28	-	TRBJ2-7	-	CASSWDLSSYEQYF	TGTGCCAGCAGTTGGGACTTGAGCTCCTACGAGCAGTACTTC
TRBV28	TRBD1	TRBJ1-5	-	CASTSPGAGGFNQPQHF	TGTGCCAGCACTTCGCCAGGGGCAGGGGGCTTCAATCAGCCCCAGCATTTT
TRBV29-1	-	TRBJ1-1	-	CSVEGGNTEAFF	TGCAGCGTTGAAGGTGGGAACACTGAAGCTTTCTTT
TRBV6-1	-	TRBJ1-3	-	CASSDPPGTVGNTIYF	TGTGCCAGCAGTGACCCACCCGGGACGGTAGGAAACACCATATATTTT
TRBV7-8	TRBD1	TRBJ1-6	-	CASSARDRGLSGSPLHF	TGTGCCAGCAGCGCCCGGGACAGGGGGCTGAGTGGGTCACCCCTCCACTTT
TRBV2	TRBD1	TRBJ1-3	-	CASSATGGLLAGNTIYF	TGTGCCAGCAGTGCCACAGGGGGCCTCCTCGCTGGAAACACCATATATTTT
TRBV6-1	-	TRBJ1-5	-	CASSEDSTTYSNQPQHF	TGTGCCAGCAGTGAGGACAGTACAACGTATAGCAATCAGCCCCAGCATTTT
TRBV19	TRBD2	TRBJ2-3	-	CASSAGLAGVDTQYF	TGTGCCAGTAGCGCGGGACTAGCGGGAGTAGATACGCAGTATTTT
TRBV7-8	-	TRBJ1-3	-	CASSLVISGNTIYF	TGTGCCAGCAGCTTAGTGATCTCTGGAAACACCATATATTTT
TRBV19	TRBD2	TRBJ2-1	-	CASSINLLAVDNEQFF	TGTGCCAGTAGTATAAATTTACTAGCGGTGGACAATGAGCAGTTCTTC
TRBV28	-	TRBJ1-2	-	CASSPSAENHRAYGYTF	TGTGCCAGCAGTCCCTCGGCGGAAAATCACAGAGCCTATGGCTACACCTTC
TRBV2	TRBD1	TRBJ1-5	-	CASSATGGNQPQHF	TGTGCCAGCAGTGCAACAGGGGGGAATCAGCCCCAGCATTTT
TRBV5-1	TRBD2	TRBJ2-1	-	CARSSGRSNEQFF	TGCGCCAGGTCTAGCGGGAGGTCCAATGAGCAGTTCTTC
TRBV18	TRBD1	TRBJ1-4	-	CASSPRDAQGGEKLFF	TGTGCCAGCTCACCACGCGACGCACAGGGGGGTGAAAAACTGTTTTTT
TRBV19	-	TRBJ1-5	-	CASRGNAEGNQPQHF	TGTGCCAGTAGGGGGAACGCCGAAGGCAATCAGCCCCAGCATTTT
TRBV7-6	-	TRBJ2-7	-	CASSPQTGTSSYEQYF	TGTGCCAGCAGCCCCCAGACAGGCACCAGCTCCTACGAGCAGTACTTC
TRBV5-1	-	TRBJ2-1	-	CASSLVSGEGIYNEQFF	TGCGCCAGCAGCTTGGTATCGGGAGAAGGTATCTACAATGAGCAGTTCTTC
TRBV5-1	-	TRBJ2-5	-	CASSLYGLEGETQYF	TGCGCCAGCAGCTTGTATGGCTTAGAGGGAGAGACCCAGTACTTC
TRBV19	TRBD1	TRBJ1-1	once	CASSIHRGASANTEAFF	TGTGCCAGTAGTATTCACAGGGGCGCCTCCGCGAACACTGAAGCTTTCTTT
TRBV5-4	TRBD2	TRBJ2-1	-	CASSFSRSGSLDEQFF	TGTGCCAGCAGCTTTTCGCGTAGCGGGAGTTTGGATGAGCAGTTCTTC
TRBV29-1	-	TRBJ1-1	-	CSVEAAAMNTEAFF	TGCAGCGTTGAAGCAGCAGCAATGAACACTGAAGCTTTCTTT
TRBV4-2	TRBD1	TRBJ2-3	-	CASSQDQGAGDTQYF	TGTGCCAGCAGCCAAGATCAGGGGGCGGGAGATACGCAGTATTTT